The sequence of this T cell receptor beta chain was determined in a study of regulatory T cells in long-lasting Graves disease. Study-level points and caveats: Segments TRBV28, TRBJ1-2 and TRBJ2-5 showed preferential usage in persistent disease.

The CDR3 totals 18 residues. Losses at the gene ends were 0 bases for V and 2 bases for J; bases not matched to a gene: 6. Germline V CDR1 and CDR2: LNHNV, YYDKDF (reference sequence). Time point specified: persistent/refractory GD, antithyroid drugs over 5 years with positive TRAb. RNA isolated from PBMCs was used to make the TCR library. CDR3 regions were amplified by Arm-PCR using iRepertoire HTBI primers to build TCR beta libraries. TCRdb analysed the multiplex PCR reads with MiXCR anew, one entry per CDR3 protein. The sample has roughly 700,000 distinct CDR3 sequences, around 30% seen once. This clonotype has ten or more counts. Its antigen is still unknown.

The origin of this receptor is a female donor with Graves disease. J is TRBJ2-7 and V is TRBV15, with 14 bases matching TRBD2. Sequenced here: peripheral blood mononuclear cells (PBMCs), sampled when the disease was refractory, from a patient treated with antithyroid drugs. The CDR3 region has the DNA TGTGCCACCAGCAGAGATGTGCCGACTAGCGGGAGGGCCTACGAGCAGTACTTC. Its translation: CATSRDVPTSGRAYEQYF.